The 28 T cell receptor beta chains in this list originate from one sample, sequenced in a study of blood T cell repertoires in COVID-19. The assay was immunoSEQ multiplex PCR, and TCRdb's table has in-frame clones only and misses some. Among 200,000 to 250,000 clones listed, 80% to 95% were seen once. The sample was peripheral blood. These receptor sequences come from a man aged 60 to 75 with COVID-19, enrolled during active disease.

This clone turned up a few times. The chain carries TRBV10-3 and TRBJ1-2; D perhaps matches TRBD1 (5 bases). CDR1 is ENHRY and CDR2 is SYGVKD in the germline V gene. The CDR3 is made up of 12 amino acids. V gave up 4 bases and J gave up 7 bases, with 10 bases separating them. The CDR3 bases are TGTGCCATCAGTGCCGCGGGGGGTGGCTACACCTTC. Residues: CAISAAGGGYTF.

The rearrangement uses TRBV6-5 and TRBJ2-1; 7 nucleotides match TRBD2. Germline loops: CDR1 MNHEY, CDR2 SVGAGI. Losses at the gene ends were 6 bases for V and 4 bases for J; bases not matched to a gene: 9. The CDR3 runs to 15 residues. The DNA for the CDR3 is TGTGCCAGCAGGGTGGTACTAGCGAGGTACAATGAGCAGTTCTTC. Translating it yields CASRVVLARYNEQFF.

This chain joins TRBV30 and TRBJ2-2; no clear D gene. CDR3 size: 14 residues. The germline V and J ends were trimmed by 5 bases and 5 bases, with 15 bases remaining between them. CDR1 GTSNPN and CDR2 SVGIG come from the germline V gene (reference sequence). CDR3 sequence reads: CAWCYGSVTGELFF. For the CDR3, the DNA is TGTGCCTGGTGTTACGGCAGCGTTACCGGGGAGCTGTTTTTT. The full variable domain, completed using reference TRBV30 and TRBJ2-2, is SQTIHQWPATLVQPVGSPLSLECTVEGTSNPNLYWYRQAAGRGLQLLFYSVGIGQISSEVPQNLSASRPQDRQFILSSKKLLLSDSGFYLCAWCYGSVTGELFFGEGSRLTVL.

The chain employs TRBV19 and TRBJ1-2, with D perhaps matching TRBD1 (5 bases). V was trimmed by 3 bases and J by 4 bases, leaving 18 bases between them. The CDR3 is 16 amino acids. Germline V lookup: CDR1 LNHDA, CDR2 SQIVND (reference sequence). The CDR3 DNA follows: TGTGCCAGTAGTATTGGGTCGACAGTCGCTAGCTATGGCTACACCTTC. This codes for CASSIGSTVASYGYTF.

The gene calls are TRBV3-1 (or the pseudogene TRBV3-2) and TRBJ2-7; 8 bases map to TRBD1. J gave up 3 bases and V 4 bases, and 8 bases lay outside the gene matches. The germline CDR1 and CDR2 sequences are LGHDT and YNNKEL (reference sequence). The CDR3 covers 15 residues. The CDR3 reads CASSPRGQALYEQYF. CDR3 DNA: TGTGCCAGCAGCCCCCGGGGACAGGCACTCTACGAGCAGTACTTC.

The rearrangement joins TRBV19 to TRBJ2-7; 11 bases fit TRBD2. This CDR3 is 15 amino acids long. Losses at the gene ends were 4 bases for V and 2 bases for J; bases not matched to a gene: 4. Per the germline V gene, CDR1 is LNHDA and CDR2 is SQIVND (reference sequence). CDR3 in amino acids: CASSTGTSGPYEQYF. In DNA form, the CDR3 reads TGTGCCAGTAGTACAGGGACTAGCGGCCCCTACGAGCAGTACTTC.

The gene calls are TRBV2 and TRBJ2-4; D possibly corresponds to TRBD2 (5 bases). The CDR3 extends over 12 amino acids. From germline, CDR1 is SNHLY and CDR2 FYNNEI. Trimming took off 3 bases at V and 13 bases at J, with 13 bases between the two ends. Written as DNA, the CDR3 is TGTGCCAGCAGTGACTCGGAGAGCGGCCAGTACTTC. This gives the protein CASSDSESGQYF.

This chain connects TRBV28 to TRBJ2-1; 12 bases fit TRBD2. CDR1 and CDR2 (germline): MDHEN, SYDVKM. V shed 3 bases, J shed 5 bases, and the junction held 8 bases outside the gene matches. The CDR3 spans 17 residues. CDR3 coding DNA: TGTGCCAGCAGTTTTTTGTTACTAGCGGGAGGAGACAATGAGCAGTTCTTC. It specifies CASSFLLLAGGDNEQFF.

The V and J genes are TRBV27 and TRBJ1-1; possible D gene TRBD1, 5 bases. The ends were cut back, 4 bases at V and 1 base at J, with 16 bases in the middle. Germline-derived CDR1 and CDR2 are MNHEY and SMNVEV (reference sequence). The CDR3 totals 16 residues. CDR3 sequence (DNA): TGTGCCAGCAGTTCCCGGCAGGGAAGGGGGAACACTGAAGCTTTCTTT. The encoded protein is CASSSRQGRGNTEAFF.

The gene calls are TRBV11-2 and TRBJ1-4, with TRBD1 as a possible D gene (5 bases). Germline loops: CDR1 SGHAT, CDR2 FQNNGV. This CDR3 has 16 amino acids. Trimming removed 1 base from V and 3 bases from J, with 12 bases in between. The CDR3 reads CASSLGTGGPNEKLFF. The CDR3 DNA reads TGTGCCAGCAGCTTAGGAACAGGCGGACCTAATGAAAAACTGTTTTTT.

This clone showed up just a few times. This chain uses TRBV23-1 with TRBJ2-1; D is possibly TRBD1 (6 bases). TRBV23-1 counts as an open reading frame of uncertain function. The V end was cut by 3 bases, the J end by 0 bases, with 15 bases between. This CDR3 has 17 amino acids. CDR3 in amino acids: CASSHLGQPLSYNEQFF. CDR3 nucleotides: TGCGCCAGCAGTCATTTAGGACAGCCGCTCTCCTACAATGAGCAGTTCTTC.

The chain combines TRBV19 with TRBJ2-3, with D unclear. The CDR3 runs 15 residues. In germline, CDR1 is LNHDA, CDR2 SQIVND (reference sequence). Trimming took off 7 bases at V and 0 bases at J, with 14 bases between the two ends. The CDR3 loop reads CASTKTGLSTDTQYF. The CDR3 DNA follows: TGTGCCAGTACCAAGACTGGCCTCAGCACAGATACGCAGTATTTT.

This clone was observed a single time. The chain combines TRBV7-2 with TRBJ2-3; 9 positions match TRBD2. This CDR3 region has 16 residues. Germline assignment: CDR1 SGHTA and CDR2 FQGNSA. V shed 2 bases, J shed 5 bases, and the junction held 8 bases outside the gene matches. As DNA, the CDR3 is TGTGCCAGCAGCTTAACGGGGACTAGCAGTCAAGATACGCAGTATTTT. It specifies CASSLTGTSSQDTQYF. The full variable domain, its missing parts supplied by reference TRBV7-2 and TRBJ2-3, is GAGVSQSPSNKVTEKGKDVELRCDPISGHTALYWYRQSLGQGLEFLIYFQGNSAPDKSGLPSDRFSAERTGGSVSTLTIQRTQQEDSAVYLCASSLTGTSSQDTQYFGPGTRLTVL.

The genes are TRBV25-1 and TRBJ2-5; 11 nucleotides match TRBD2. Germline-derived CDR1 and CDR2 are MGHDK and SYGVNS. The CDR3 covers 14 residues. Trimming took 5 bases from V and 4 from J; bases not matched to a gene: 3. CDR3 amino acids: CASSTSGRGETQYF. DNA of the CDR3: TGTGCCAGCAGTACTAGCGGGAGAGGAGAGACCCAGTACTTC.

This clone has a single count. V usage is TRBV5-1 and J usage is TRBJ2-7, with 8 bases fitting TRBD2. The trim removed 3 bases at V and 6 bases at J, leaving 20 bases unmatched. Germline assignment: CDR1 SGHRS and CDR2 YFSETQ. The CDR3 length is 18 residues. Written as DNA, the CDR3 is TGCGCCAGCAGCTCACCCAAGGGGCTACGGGAGGGCCTCTCCGAGCAGTACTTC. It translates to CASSSPKGLREGLSEQYF.

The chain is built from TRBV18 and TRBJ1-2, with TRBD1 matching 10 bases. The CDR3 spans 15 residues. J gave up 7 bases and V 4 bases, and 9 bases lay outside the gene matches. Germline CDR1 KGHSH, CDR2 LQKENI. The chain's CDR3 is CASSRGQGGPGGYTF. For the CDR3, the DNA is TGTGCCAGCTCACGTGGACAGGGGGGCCCAGGTGGCTACACCTTC.

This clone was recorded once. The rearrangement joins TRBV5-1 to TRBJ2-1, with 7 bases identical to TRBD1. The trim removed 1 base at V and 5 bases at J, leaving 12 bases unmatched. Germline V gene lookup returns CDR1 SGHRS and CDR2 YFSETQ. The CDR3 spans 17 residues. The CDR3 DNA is TGCGCCAGCAGCTTGTACCCGACAGGGACGTATAACAATGAGCAGTTCTTC. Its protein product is CASSLYPTGTYNNEQFF.

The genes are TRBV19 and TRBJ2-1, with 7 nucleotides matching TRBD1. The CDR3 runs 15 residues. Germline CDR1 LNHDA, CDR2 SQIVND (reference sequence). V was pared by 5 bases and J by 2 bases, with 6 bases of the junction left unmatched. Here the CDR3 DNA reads TGTGCCAGTAGTCTCAGGGGGATAACCTACAATGAGCAGTTCTTC. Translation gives CASSLRGITYNEQFF.

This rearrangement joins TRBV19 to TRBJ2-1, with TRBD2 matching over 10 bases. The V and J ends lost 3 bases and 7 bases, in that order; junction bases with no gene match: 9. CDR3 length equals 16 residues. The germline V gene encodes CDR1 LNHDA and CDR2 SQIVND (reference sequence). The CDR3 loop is CASSMTPAGGLNEQFF. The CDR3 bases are TGTGCCAGTAGTATGACCCCAGCGGGGGGGCTAAATGAGCAGTTCTTC.

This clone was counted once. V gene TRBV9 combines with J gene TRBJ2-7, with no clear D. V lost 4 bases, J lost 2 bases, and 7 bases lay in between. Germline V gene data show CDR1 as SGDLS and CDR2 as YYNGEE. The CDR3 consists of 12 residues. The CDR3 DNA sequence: TGTGCCAGCAGCCCCCGTCCCTACGAGCAGTACTTC. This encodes CASSPRPYEQYF.

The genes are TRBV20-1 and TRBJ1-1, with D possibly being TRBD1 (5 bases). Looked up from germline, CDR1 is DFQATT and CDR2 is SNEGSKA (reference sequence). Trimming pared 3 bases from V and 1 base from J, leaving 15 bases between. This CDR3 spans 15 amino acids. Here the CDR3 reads CSASPAGRENTEAFF. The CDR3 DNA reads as TGCAGTGCTAGTCCCGCGGGACGGGAGAACACTGAAGCTTTCTTT.

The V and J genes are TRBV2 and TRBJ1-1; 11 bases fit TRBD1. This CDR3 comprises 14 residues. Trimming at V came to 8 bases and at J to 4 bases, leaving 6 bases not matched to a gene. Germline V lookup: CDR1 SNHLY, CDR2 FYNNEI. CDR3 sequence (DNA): TGTGCCAGCGGAGCCGGGACAGGGGGCACTGAAGCTTTCTTT. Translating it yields CASGAGTGGTEAFF.

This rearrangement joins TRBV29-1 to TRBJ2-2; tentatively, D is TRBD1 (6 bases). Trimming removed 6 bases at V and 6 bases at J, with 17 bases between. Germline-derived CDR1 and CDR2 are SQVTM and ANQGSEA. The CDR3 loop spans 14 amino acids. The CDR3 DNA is TGCAGCGTAGCGACAGGCGGGTCAGCCGGGGAGCTGTTTTTT. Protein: CSVATGGSAGELFF.

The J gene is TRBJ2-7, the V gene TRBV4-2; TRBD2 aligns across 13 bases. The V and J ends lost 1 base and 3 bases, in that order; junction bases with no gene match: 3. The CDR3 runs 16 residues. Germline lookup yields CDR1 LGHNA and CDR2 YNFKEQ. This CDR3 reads CASSQGTSGGLYEQYF. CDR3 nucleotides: TGTGCCAGCAGCCAAGGGACTAGCGGGGGACTCTACGAGCAGTACTTC.

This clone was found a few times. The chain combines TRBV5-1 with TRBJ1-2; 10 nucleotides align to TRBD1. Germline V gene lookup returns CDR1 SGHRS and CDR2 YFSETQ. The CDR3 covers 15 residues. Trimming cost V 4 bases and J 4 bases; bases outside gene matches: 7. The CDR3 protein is CASSPGQGLFYGYTF. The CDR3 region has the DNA TGCGCCAGCAGCCCGGGACAGGGGTTATTCTATGGCTACACCTTC.

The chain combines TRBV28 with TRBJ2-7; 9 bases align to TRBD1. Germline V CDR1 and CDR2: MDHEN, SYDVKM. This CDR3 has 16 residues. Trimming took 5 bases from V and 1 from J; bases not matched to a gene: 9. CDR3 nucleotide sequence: TGTGCCAGCAGTCCGACGACCGGGACAGGGTCCTACGAGCAGTACTTC. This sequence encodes CASSPTTGTGSYEQYF.

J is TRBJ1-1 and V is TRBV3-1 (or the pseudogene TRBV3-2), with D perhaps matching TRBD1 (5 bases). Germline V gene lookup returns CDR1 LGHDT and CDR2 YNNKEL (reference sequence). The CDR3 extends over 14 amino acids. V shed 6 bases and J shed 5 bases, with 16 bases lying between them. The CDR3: CASRRFTGTTEAFF. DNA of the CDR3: TGTGCCAGCAGGCGCTTTACAGGAACGACTGAAGCTTTCTTT.

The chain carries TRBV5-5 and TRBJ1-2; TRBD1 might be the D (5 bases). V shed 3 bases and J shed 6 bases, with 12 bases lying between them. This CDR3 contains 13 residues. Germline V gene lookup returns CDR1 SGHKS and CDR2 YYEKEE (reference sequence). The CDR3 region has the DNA TGTGCCAGCAGCTATGCCGGGGGGAATGGCTACACCTTC. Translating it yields CASSYAGGNGYTF.